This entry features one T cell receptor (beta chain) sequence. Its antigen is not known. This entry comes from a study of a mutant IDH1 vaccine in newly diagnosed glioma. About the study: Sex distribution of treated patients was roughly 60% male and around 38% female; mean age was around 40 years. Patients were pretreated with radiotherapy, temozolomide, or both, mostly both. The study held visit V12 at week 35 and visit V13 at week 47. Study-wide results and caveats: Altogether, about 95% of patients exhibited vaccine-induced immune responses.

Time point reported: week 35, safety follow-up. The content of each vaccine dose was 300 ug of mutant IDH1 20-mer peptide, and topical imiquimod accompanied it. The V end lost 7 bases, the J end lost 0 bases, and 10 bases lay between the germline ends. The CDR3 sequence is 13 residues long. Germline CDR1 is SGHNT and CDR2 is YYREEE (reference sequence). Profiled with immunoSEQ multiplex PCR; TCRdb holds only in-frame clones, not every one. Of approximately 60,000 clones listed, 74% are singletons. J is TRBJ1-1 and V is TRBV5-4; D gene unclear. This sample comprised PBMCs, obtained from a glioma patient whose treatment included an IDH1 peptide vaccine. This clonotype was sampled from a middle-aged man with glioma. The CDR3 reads CASGLQLNTEAFF. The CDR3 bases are TGTGCCAGCGGGTTACAGTTGAACACTGAAGCTTTCTTT. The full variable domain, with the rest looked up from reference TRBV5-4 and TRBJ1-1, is ETGVTQSPTHLIKTRGQQVTLRCSSQSGHNTVSWYQQALGQGPQFIFQYYREEENGRGNFPPRFSGLQFPNYSSELNVNALELDDSALYLCASGLQLNTEAFFGQGTRLTVV.